Sequencing of this TCR beta chain was carried out in a study of blood T cell repertoires in COVID-19. Per the original data handling: Estimation of nucleated cell counts relied on the amplification of reference gene primers. The data were produced by immunoSEQ multiplex PCR, yet TCRdb's version contains in-frame clones alone and is incomplete. That table gives V, J and clone size, and the DNA gave D and trimming. The sample lists roughly 190,000 clones; roughly 80% were seen once. This TCR derives from a woman aged 40 to 50 with COVID-19, enrolled during active disease. The material sequenced was peripheral blood.

This chain's CDR3 is CASSQSGDIQETQYF. CDR3 nucleotide sequence: TGTGCCAGCAGCCAATCCGGGGACATCCAAGAGACCCAGTACTTC. The rearrangement links TRBV7-9 to TRBJ2-5; possibly TRBD1 for D (6 bases). Trimming removed 5 bases from V and 1 base from J, with 14 bases in between. This CDR3 is 15 amino acids long. Germline CDR1 reads SEHNR; CDR2 reads FQNEAQ (reference sequence).